The entry below describes one T cell receptor (beta chain). What it binds is not known. A J-beta primer mix and a sample-barcoded 5' primer were used in a second PCR of about 7 to 12 cycles. Template switching added a 12-random-nucleotide identifier to every cDNA molecule. Per-sample output comprised a minimum of 2.5 million paired-end reads containing CDR3. TCRdb itself ran the 5' RACE reads through MiXCR, one entry per CDR3 protein. The table lists 700,000 to 950,000 distinct CDR3 sequences, 40% to 45% of them singletons. This entry is derived from a study of blood T cells in healthy people across ages. Turning to the study itself: Capture by template switching was about one barcoded beta molecule per two T cells. Regarding the study as a whole: When set beside aged donors, long-lived donors presented more naive CD4+ cells and higher diversity.

CDR1 is MRHNA, CDR2 SNTAGT, per germline. V dropped 10 bases and J dropped 7; count of bases not matched to a gene: 7. This CDR3 has 12 residues. The chain employs TRBV6-4 and TRBJ2-1; TRBD1 agrees at 7 bases. Source material: blood. The sequence was collected from an older woman in good health. The CDR3 loop reads CAMNRGWNEQFF. CDR3 nucleotides: TGTGCCATGAACAGGGGTTGGAATGAGCAGTTCTTC.